This passage covers 10 T cell receptor beta chains from one sample sequenced in a study of T cells in Graves' hyperthyroidism and ophthalmopathy. Researchers amplified the TCR beta CDR3 regions from RNA transcripts. Initially, a first-round RT-PCR of the TCR CDR3 employed the HTBI primer set. TCRdb used MiXCR to reprocess the multiplex PCR reads, holding one entry per CDR3 protein. The sample contains approximately 400,000 distinct CDR3 sequences, roughly 14% of which appear only once. The specimen sequenced was blood. The origin of the receptors is a woman aged 18-29 years with Graves' hyperthyroidism that later progressed to Graves' ophthalmopathy.

Many counts were recorded for this clonotype. V and J are TRBV7-2 and TRBJ2-7, with 10 nucleotides matching TRBD1. The length of the CDR3 is 15 residues. The V and J ends lost 0 bases and 4 bases, in that order; junction bases with no gene match: 3. Germline CDR1 reads SGHTA; CDR2 reads FQGNSA. CDR3: CASSLATGQGYEQYF. For the CDR3, the DNA is TGTGCCAGCAGCTTAGCGACGGGACAGGGGTACGAGCAGTACTTC.

V gene TRBV3-1 combines with J gene TRBJ2-3; possibly TRBD1 for D (7 bases). CDR1 is LGHDT, CDR2 YNNKEL, per germline (reference sequence). The CDR3 length is 15 residues. The germline V and J ends were trimmed by 4 bases and 3 bases, with 14 bases remaining between them. This CDR3 is CASSPGAGGTDTQYF. In DNA form, the CDR3 reads TGTGCCAGCAGCCCCGGGGCAGGGGGGACAGATACGCAGTATTTT.

V and J are TRBV27 and TRBJ2-1; TRBD1 aligns across 7 bases. V lost 5 bases to trimming and J lost 2 bases; unmatched junction nucleotides: 6. From germline, CDR1 is MNHEY and CDR2 SMNVEV (reference sequence). CDR3 length equals 15 residues. CDR3 nucleotide sequence: TGTGCCAGCAGTCCCCGGGACAGCACCTACAATGAGCAGTTCTTC. It encodes CASSPRDSTYNEQFF.

As to this clonotype: A much larger clone differs from this one at a single base, so this may be a read error. This is likely a read error, given that the CDR3 carries no conserved phenylalanine or tryptophan at its end. The V call is TRBV28, the J call TRBJ1-5; 7 nucleotides align to TRBD1. This CDR3 has 15 amino acids. V trimming: 6 bases; J trimming: 1 base; junction bases outside the gene matches: 6. CDR1 MDHEN and CDR2 SYDVKM come from the germline V gene. CDR3 sequence (DNA): TGTGCCAGCAGCCGACCGGGACAGAGCAATCAGCCCCAGCATCTT. Protein product: CASSRPGQSNQPQHL.

This clonotype has at least ten counts. V is TRBV28 and J is TRBJ1-1; 8 nucleotides match TRBD1. This CDR3 is built from 14 residues. The ends lost 7 bases at V and 3 bases at J; junction bases unmatched: 7. Germline values: CDR1 MDHEN, CDR2 SYDVKM. CDR3 bases: TGTGCCAGCAAACTCGACAGGGGATACACTGAAGCTTTCTTT. It codes for CASKLDRGYTEAFF. Based on the CDR3 plus reference TRBV28 and TRBJ1-1, the full variable domain is DVKVTQSSRYLVKRTGEKVFLECVQDMDHENMFWYRQDPGLGLRLIYFSYDVKMKEKGDIPEGYSVSREKKERFSLILESASTNQTSMYLCASKLDRGYTEAFFGQGTRLTVV.

Many counts were recorded for this clonotype. V and J are TRBV28 and TRBJ2-1; D unclear. The CDR3 covers 16 residues. Germline CDR1 MDHEN, CDR2 SYDVKM. V was pared by 4 bases and J by 8 bases, with 21 bases between. Here the CDR3 reads CASSSIQAAGWDEQFF. The DNA of the CDR3 is TGTGCCAGCAGTTCGATTCAGGCGGCAGGTTGGGATGAGCAGTTCTTC.

As concerns this clonotype: This may be a read error, as it is one base from a much larger clone. V and J are TRBV12-3 or TRBV12-4 and TRBJ2-1; D is possibly TRBD1 (5 bases). This CDR3 contains 14 residues. The CDR3 region has the DNA TGTGCCAGCAGTTTCAGGGCTTACTACAATAAGCAGTTCTTC. Its translation: CASSFRAYYNKQFF.

This clonotype was counted only a few times. The chain joins TRBV5-6 to TRBJ2-1; maybe TRBD2 (7 bases). V lost 7 bases and J 8 bases, leaving 13 bases between the germline ends. Germline lookup yields CDR1 SGHDT and CDR2 YYEEEE. This CDR3 has 12 amino acids. DNA for the CDR3: TGTGCCAGCGGTGGGGGGGGCTATGAGCAGTTCTTC. It encodes CASGGGGYEQFF.

This clonotype was counted at least ten times. The chain is built from TRBV10-3 and TRBJ2-1; D unclear. Looked up from germline, CDR1 is ENHRY and CDR2 is SYGVKD. Between the trimmed V and J ends, which lost 5 bases and 0 bases, there was a span of 5 bases. This CDR3 is 13 amino acids long. The CDR3 DNA is TGTGCCATCAGTCACACCTCCTACAATGAGCAGTTCTTC. This translates into CAISHTSYNEQFF.

A single count supports this clonotype. The rearrangement links TRBV7-9 to TRBJ2-5; TRBD1 or TRBD2 may be the D gene (5 bases each). CDR3 length: 16 amino acids. V lost 3 bases to trimming and J lost 5 bases, with 19 bases between them. Germline assignment: CDR1 SEHNR and CDR2 FQNEAQ (reference sequence). DNA for the CDR3: TGTGCCAGCAGCTTCTTAGGGGTAGGGTCGGGGGAGACCCAGTACTTC. Translation: CASSFLGVGSGETQYF. The entire variable domain, with the rest obtained from reference TRBV7-9 and TRBJ2-5, is as follows: DTGVSQNPRHKITKRGQNVTFRCDPISEHNRLYWYRQTLGQGPEFLTYFQNEAQLEKSRLLSDRFSAERPKGSFSTLEIQRTEQGDSAMYLCASSFLGVGSGETQYFGPGTRLLVL.